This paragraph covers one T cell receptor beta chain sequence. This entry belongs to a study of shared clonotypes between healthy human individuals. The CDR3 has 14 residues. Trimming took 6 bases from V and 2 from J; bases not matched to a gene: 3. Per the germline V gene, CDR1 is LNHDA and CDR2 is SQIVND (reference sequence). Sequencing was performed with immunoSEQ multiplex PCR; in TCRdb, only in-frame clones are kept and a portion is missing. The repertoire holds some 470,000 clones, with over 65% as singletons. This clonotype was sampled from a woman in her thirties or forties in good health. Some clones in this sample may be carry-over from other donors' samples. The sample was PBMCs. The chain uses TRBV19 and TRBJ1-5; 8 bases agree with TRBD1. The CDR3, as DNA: TGTGCCAGTAGCGACAGGGGAGGCAATCAGCCCCAGCATTTT. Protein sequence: CASSDRGGNQPQHF.